These T cell receptor beta chains were read from a single sample in a study of blood T cells in healthy people across ages. TCRdb reprocessed the 5' RACE reads via MiXCR and lists one record per CDR3 protein. The sample has 650,000 to 1,000,000 distinct CDR3 sequences, roughly 35% seen once. The sample consisted of blood. The receptor source for this set is a man younger than 35 in good health. CDR3s include the opening cysteine and the closing phenylalanine or tryptophan. D genes are given only for firm matches. The size entry is marked missing in some rows and otherwise reads once, few, many or a size class.

TRBJ1-5,TRBD1,TRBV19,many,TGTGCCAGTAGTGGGACAGACAATCAGCCCCAGCATTTT,CASSGTDNQPQHF
TRBJ2-7,.,TRBV20-1,many,TGCAGTGCTCCTAAGGGAAATGGTAATGGCTACGAGCAGTACTTC,CSAPKGNGNGYEQYF
TRBJ2-1,TRBD1,TRBV3-1,many,TGTGCCAGCAGCCAAGACAGGCCCGGGACAGGTGTGGGCAATGAGCAGTTCTTC,CASSQDRPGTGVGNEQFF
TRBJ1-2,TRBD1,TRBV4-3,.,TGCGCCAGCAGCCAAGGGCCGGGACAGGAAATCTATGGCTACACCTTC,CASSQGPGQEIYGYTF
TRBJ2-5,TRBD1,TRBV20-1,few,TGCAGTGCTAGCTGGGACAGGGCTCAAGAGACCCAGTACTTC,CSASWDRAQETQYF
TRBJ2-2,.,TRBV12-3/TRBV12-4,few,TGTGCCAGCAGTTTCAAAGGCACCGGGGTTGGTTTGGCCGGGGAGCTGTTTTTT,CASSFKGTGVGLAGELFF
TRBJ1-1,.,TRBV4-1,.,TGCGCCAGCAGCCAAGAAGCGCAGGGTGGTACTGAAGCTTTCTTT,CASSQEAQGGTEAFF
TRBJ2-7,TRBD2,TRBV24-1,.,TGTGCCACCATTACTAGCGAAACCCCCTACGAGCAGTACTTC,CATITSETPYEQYF
TRBJ2-7,TRBD1,TRBV7-2,.,TGTGCCAGCAGCGGCGGACAGGGGTTTTCGGGCGAGCAGTACTTC,CASSGGQGFSGEQYF
TRBJ2-1,.,TRBV20-1,many,TGCAGTGCGGCCCGTTTGGCGGGGGACAACAATGAGCAGTTCTTC,CSAARLAGDNNEQFF
TRBJ2-1,.,TRBV13,.,TGTGCCAGCAGCTGGTCCTTACTACGCTCCTACAATGAGCAGTTCTTC,CASSWSLLRSYNEQFF
TRBJ1-1,.,TRBV5-6,many,TGTGCCAGCAGCTCTTACACTGAAGCTTTCTTT,CASSSYTEAFF
TRBJ2-1,TRBD2,TRBV7-2,.,TGTGCCAGCAGCTTAGCACTAGCGGGGGGAGGTGAGTTCTTC,CASSLALAGGGEFF
TRBJ1-2,.,TRBV7-2,.,TGTGCCAGCAGCTTCACCGGGGGGACCCATGGCTACACCTTC,CASSFTGGTHGYTF
TRBJ1-2,.,TRBV10-3,.,TGTGCCATCAGTGACCCCAGGTTGGCGGCCGGGGATGGCTACACCTTC,CAISDPRLAAGDGYTF
TRBJ1-1,.,TRBV20-1,few,TGCAGTGCTAGAGCGGGAGTGGCGACTGAAGCTTTCTTT,CSARAGVATEAFF
TRBJ2-7,TRBD2,TRBV18,once,TGTGCCAGCTCAGTAGCGGGGGTCACCTACAATGAGCAGTACTTC,CASSVAGVTYNEQYF
TRBJ1-1,TRBD1,TRBV5-1,few,TGCGCCAGCAGCTCGGGCGGACAGGGGGCTCGATTAGAAGCTTTCTTT,CASSSGGQGARLEAFF
TRBJ1-1,.,TRBV5-1,few,TGCGCCAGCAGCTTGGATGTTAGGGGTCCGGGCACTGAAGCTTTCTTT,CASSLDVRGPGTEAFF
TRBJ2-5,.,TRBV9,few,TGTGCCAGCAGCGCGTGGGGTGGCCAAGAGACCCAGTACTTC,CASSAWGGQETQYF
TRBJ1-1,.,TRBV6-2/TRBV6-3,.,TGTGCCAGCAGTTACGGCGGCAGTTGGACTGAAGTTTTCTTT,CASSYGGSWTEVFF
TRBJ1-1,TRBD1,TRBV12-3/TRBV12-4,few,TGTGCCAGCAGCAAGGACAGGGCACGCGCTGAAGCTTTCTTT,CASSKDRARAEAFF
TRBJ1-1,.,TRBV9,once,TGTGCCAGCAGCGTAGATCCTGGGGGGCCCGAAGCTTTCTTT,CASSVDPGGPEAFF
TRBJ1-1,.,TRBV15,.,TGTGCCACCAGCAGAGCGAGAGAGGTCATGAACACTGAAGCTTTCTTT,CATSRAREVMNTEAFF